Here is one T cell receptor (beta chain) with its context. What it binds is unknown. The data were obtained in a study of beta chain features in type 1 diabetes. About the research overall: The examined sorted cells totaled approximately 100 million across samples.

CDR1 MNHEY and CDR2 SVGAGI come from the germline V gene. The ends lost 4 bases at V and 5 bases at J; junction bases unmatched: 7. There are 15 residues in the CDR3. Broader study findings: All four CD4+ subsets from Type 1 diabetes patients carried moderately but significantly shorter TCRB CDR3s.

Sequenced material consisted of expressed TCRB transcripts (all of the isolated RNA was reverse transcribed). Method: immunoSEQ multiplex PCR; TCRdb's copy keeps in-frame clones and lacks some. Altogether 400,000 or so clones are present, around a tenth being singletons, with the ten largest covering 0.45% to 0.65%. The specimen sequenced was central memory CD4+ T cells from blood. This chain links TRBV6-5 with TRBJ2-1, with 8 positions matching TRBD1. The origin of this receptor is a man under 40 with type 1 diabetes. CDR3 sequence (DNA): TGTGCCAGCAGTTTGGACAGGGTTTATGACAATGAGCAGTTCTTC. It encodes CASSLDRVYDNEQFF.